This TCR beta chain was recovered during a study of blood T cell repertoires in COVID-19. Study at large: Acute and convalescent COVID-19 specimens originated in the United States, Italy and Spain. PBMCs, B-cell-depleted T cells, or T cells were the source of the cDNA or gDNA that made up the material.

CDR3 size: 15 residues. Germline V CDR1 and CDR2: SGHTA, FQGNSA. Trimming left V 3 bases short and J 0 bases short, with 6 bases between. Original methodology: Estimates of nucleated cell counts were drawn from the amplification of reference gene primers. Data came from immunoSEQ multiplex PCR; TCRdb stores just in-frame clones and leaves some out. V and J calls and clone size are as listed in that table; D and trimming were resolved from the DNA. The sample shows about 310,000 clones, more than 75% of them seen only once. The sequence derives from a man in his fifties or sixties with active or convalescent COVID-19. The sample comprised peripheral blood. The rearrangement links TRBV7-2 to TRBJ1-6; D gene unclear. CDR3 sequence (DNA): TGTGCCAGCAGCTTCGGTGGCTCCTATAATTCACCCCTCCACTTT. It specifies CASSFGGSYNSPLHF.